The entry that follows covers one T cell receptor (beta chain) sequence. Using its own MiXCR run on the 5' RACE reads, TCRdb lists one record per CDR3 protein. The data contain a few hundred thousand distinct CDR3 sequences, 6.2% of them singletons. The data are from a study of T cells after yellow fever vaccination. Trimming removed 6 bases from V and 3 bases from J; junction bases left unmatched: 7. This CDR3 has 14 residues. Germline values: CDR1 ENHRY, CDR2 SYGVKD. The sequence derives from a young man who received the YFV17D yellow fever vaccine. This chain joins TRBV10-3 and TRBJ1-1; 7 bases match TRBD1. Sequenced material: PBMCs, taken 5 days after the yellow fever booster vaccination. The CDR3 loop reads CAIRETGRHTEAFF. In DNA, the CDR3 is TGTGCCATCAGAGAGACAGGGCGGCACACTGAAGCTTTCTTT.